This is a list of T cell receptor beta chains from one sample in a study of OX40 agonist ivuxolimab in advanced cancers. Libraries were prepared by immunoSEQ multiplex PCR; TCRdb keeps only in-frame clonotypes and omits some of them. The sample has about 74,000 clones, less than 90% seen once. This specimen consisted of CD4+ or CD8+ T cells sorted from blood, obtained in a trial of the OX40 agonist ivuxolimab. Every receptor here comes from an adult with an advanced solid tumor such as melanoma, head and neck, liver or kidney cancer. Both conserved end residues are part of each CDR3. The D gene is left open where the match is weak. Rows may omit the clone size; those that give it use once, few, many or a size class.

V	J	D	size	DNA	CDR3
TRBV4-3	TRBJ2-5	NA	NA	TGCGCCAGCAGCCACCGACGCCAAGAGACCCAGTACTTC	CASSHRRQETQYF
TRBV18	TRBJ2-3	NA	NA	TGTGCCAGCTCACCACGATTATCTAGCACAGATACGCAGTATTTT	CASSPRLSSTDTQYF
TRBV7-8	TRBJ1-2	NA	NA	TGTGCCAGCAGCTTAGATGCCAGCAGCTATGGCTACACCTTC	CASSLDASSYGYTF
TRBV7-7	TRBJ2-3	NA	NA	TGTGCCAGCAGCTTAGGTGTCAGCACAGATACGCAGTATTTT	CASSLGVSTDTQYF
TRBV27	TRBJ2-5	TRBD1	NA	TGTGCCAGCTCTTTGAACAGGGGAGAGACCCAGTACTTC	CASSLNRGETQYF
TRBV19	TRBJ1-1	NA	NA	TGTGCCAGTATTTTGGGTTGGGGCTCGAACACTGAAGCTTTCTTT	CASILGWGSNTEAFF
TRBV7-9	TRBJ1-2	NA	NA	TGTGCCAGCAGCCGGGGGACGGACGGAGGGGGCTACACCTTC	CASSRGTDGGGYTF
TRBV2	TRBJ2-2	TRBD2	medium-sized	TGTGCCAGCAGTCGACTAGCGGCCAACACCGGGGAGCTGTTTTTT	CASSRLAANTGELFF
TRBV7-8	TRBJ2-3	NA	NA	TGTGCCAGCAGCTTATTTCTGGATACGCAGTATTTT	CASSLFLDTQYF
TRBV18	TRBJ1-3	TRBD1	few	TGTGCCAGCTCACCACCGGGACAGAGAAACACCATATATTTT	CASSPPGQRNTIYF
TRBV5-4	TRBJ1-2	TRBD1	NA	TGTGCCAGCAGCTTAGGGACAGGGGCCTATGGCTACACCTTC	CASSLGTGAYGYTF
TRBV4-1	TRBJ2-3	TRBD2	NA	TGCGCCAGCAGCCGACATAGCGGGGGGGCGGGAGATACGCAGTATTTT	CASSRHSGGAGDTQYF
TRBV18	TRBJ2-5	NA	NA	TGTGCCAGCTCCCGCTCCGCTGGGGGGGAGACCCAGTACTTC	CASSRSAGGETQYF
TRBV7-2	TRBJ1-1	NA	NA	TGTGCCAGCAGATTAGACCCCCTGAACACTGAAGCTTTCTTT	CASRLDPLNTEAFF
TRBV2	TRBJ1-5	NA	few	TGTGCCAGCAGGGCCTCGCGGGGTAGCAATCAGCCCCAGCATTTT	CASRASRGSNQPQHF
TRBV20-1	TRBJ1-1	NA	NA	TGCAGTGCTAGAAAGAACACTGAAGCTTTCTTT	CSARKNTEAFF
TRBV29-1	TRBJ2-1	TRBD1	NA	TGCAGCGGCAAAGATCGAGGGGGCGTGGATGAGCAGTTCTTC	CSGKDRGGVDEQFF
TRBV28	TRBJ1-5	NA	NA	TGTGCCAGCAGTGATGGTGGGGGGGCGCGCAATCAGCCCCAGCATTTT	CASSDGGGARNQPQHF
TRBV5-1	TRBJ2-7	TRBD2	NA	TGCGCCAGCAGCTTGGCCTTCGGGAGGGCGGTCGAGCAGTACTTC	CASSLAFGRAVEQYF
TRBV11-2	TRBJ1-4	TRBD1	NA	TGTGCCAGCAGCCGGGACAGAAATGAAAAACTGTTTTTT	CASSRDRNEKLFF
TRBV4-3	TRBJ1-6	TRBD1	NA	TGCGCCAGCAGCCTGGACAGGGGTGATTCACCCCTCCACTTT	CASSLDRGDSPLHF
TRBV6-1	TRBJ2-1	NA	NA	TGTGCCAGCAGTGAAGCGAGGGCCAAAGGCCGGGAGCAGTTCTTC	CASSEARAKGREQFF
TRBV7-3	TRBJ2-3	NA	NA	TGTGCCAGCAGCACGTACAGAACAGATACGCAGTATTTT	CASSTYRTDTQYF
TRBV11-2	TRBJ1-2	NA	few	TGTGCCAGCAGCTTAAACAGCTATGGCTACACCTTC	CASSLNSYGYTF
TRBV6-4	TRBJ2-7	TRBD1	NA	TGTGCCAGCAGTGACCCCTACTGGACAGGGTATCCCTACGAGCAGTACTTC	CASSDPYWTGYPYEQYF
TRBV28	TRBJ2-5	TRBD2	NA	TGTGCCAGCAGTTTCGCGGGGGGCCAAGAGACCCAGTACTTC	CASSFAGGQETQYF
TRBV11-1	TRBJ2-2	NA	NA	TGTGCCAGCAGCTTACAACTAAACGCCGGGGAGCTGTTTTTT	CASSLQLNAGELFF
TRBV14	TRBJ2-7	TRBD2	once	TGTGCCAGCAGCCCGACTAGCGGGAACTCTGAGCAGTACTTC	CASSPTSGNSEQYF
TRBV28	TRBJ2-7	TRBD1	NA	TGTGCCAGCGGTTGGACAGGGACCTACGAGCAGTACTTC	CASGWTGTYEQYF
TRBV28	TRBJ1-5	TRBD1	NA	TGTGCCAGCAGGTATCCGGGACAGGGGAATCAGCCCCAGCATTTT	CASRYPGQGNQPQHF
TRBV18	TRBJ1-2	NA	once	TGTGCCAGCTCAAAGAGTGCTAACTATGGCTACACCTTC	CASSKSANYGYTF